One and the same sample provided the 30 T cell receptor beta chains below, sequenced in a study of T cells in Graves' hyperthyroidism and ophthalmopathy. RNA transcripts yielded amplified TCR beta CDR3 regions. With the HTBI primer set, the TCR CDR3 went through a first round of RT-PCR. Using its own MiXCR run on the multiplex PCR reads, TCRdb lists one record per CDR3 protein. The top ten clones hold around 12% of a sample with hundreds of thousands of distinct CDR3 sequences, more than 12% of them seen once. Sequencing was performed on blood. Receptors originate from a woman aged 50 to 60 with Graves' ophthalmopathy.

This clonotype was picked up many times. The CDR3 nucleotides are TGCAGTGCTAATGGAGACAGGGCGGGAGATACGCAGTATTTT. Translated, it gives CSANGDRAGDTQYF. This chain links TRBV20-1 with TRBJ2-3; the match to TRBD1 covers 7 bases. The CDR3 spans 14 residues. J was trimmed by 5 bases and V by 4 bases; bases with no gene match: 9. The germline CDR1 and CDR2 sequences are DFQATT and SNEGSKA (reference sequence).

The chain has TRBV7-9 and TRBJ2-5; 7 nucleotides agree with TRBD1. The CDR3 consists of 16 residues. Germline V gene sequence: CDR1 SEHNR, CDR2 FQNEAQ (reference sequence). J was trimmed by 6 bases and V by 4 bases; bases with no gene match: 14. In nucleotides, the CDR3 is TGTGCCAGCAGCTCCCCCTCCAGGACAGGCGCGAAGACCCAGTACTTC. This gives the protein CASSSPSRTGAKTQYF.

The table lists this clonotype with a few counts. The rearrangement uses TRBV19 and TRBJ2-1, with 9 nucleotides matching TRBD2. The CDR3 loop spans 13 amino acids. V dropped 0 bases and J dropped 12; count of bases not matched to a gene: 3. Germline values: CDR1 LNHDA, CDR2 SQIVND (reference sequence). CDR3 residues: CASSIDRTSVQFF. The CDR3 coding sequence is TGTGCCAGTAGTATAGATCGGACTAGCGTGCAGTTCTTC. The whole variable domain, filled in from reference TRBV19 and TRBJ2-1, reads DGGITQSPKYLFRKEGQNVTLSCEQNLNHDAMYWYRQDPGQGLRLIYYSQIVNDFQKGDIAEGYSVSREKKESFPLTVTSAQKNPTAFYLCASSIDRTSVQFFGPGTRLTVL.

This clonotype occurred many times. The gene calls are TRBV28 and TRBJ2-7; 7 bases fit TRBD2. Germline CDR1 MDHEN, CDR2 SYDVKM. This CDR3 contains 15 residues. V lost 6 bases, J lost 1 base, and 9 bases stayed unmatched. CDR3 sequence: CASRPSGVGSYEQYF. The DNA of the CDR3 is TGTGCCAGCAGACCCAGCGGGGTTGGTTCCTACGAGCAGTACTTC. The complete variable domain, with remaining parts taken from reference TRBV28 and TRBJ2-7, reads DVKVTQSSRYLVKRTGEKVFLECVQDMDHENMFWYRQDPGLGLRLIYFSYDVKMKEKGDIPEGYSVSREKKERFSLILESASTNQTSMYLCASRPSGVGSYEQYFGPGTRLTVT.

This clonotype was found a few times. This chain connects TRBV20-1 to TRBJ1-5; 9 positions match TRBD1. Trimming removed 4 bases from V and 4 bases from J; junction bases left unmatched: 5. This CDR3 comprises 14 residues. Germline CDR1 DFQATT, CDR2 SNEGSKA (reference sequence). The CDR3 loop is CSATPGTGNQPQHF. CDR3 DNA sequence: TGCAGTGCTACCCCTGGGACAGGGAATCAGCCCCAGCATTTT.

This clonotype appeared many times. The V gene is TRBV20-1, the J gene TRBJ2-3; unclear D gene. The V gene's germline CDR1 is DFQATT and CDR2 SNEGSKA (reference sequence). V gave up 3 bases and J gave up 2 bases, with 15 bases separating them. CDR3 size: 15 residues. Here the CDR3 DNA reads TGCAGTGCTAGCGGCGCAGCGTCTACCACAGATACGCAGTATTTT. Its protein product is CSASGAASTTDTQYF.

This clonotype was recorded at least ten times. This chain uses TRBV28 with TRBJ2-7; no reliable D call. The CDR3 consists of 16 residues. Germline CDR1 MDHEN, CDR2 SYDVKM. The V end lost 3 bases, the J end lost 0 bases, and 15 bases lay between the germline ends. CDR3 in DNA: TGTGCCAGCAGTTTCGGGTCATATGGGAACTCCTACGAGCAGTACTTC. It encodes CASSFGSYGNSYEQYF.

This clonotype was recorded at least ten times. V is TRBV20-1 and J is TRBJ2-3, with TRBD2 matching over 14 bases. Germline CDR1 and CDR2: DFQATT and SNEGSKA (reference sequence). Trimming at V came to 0 bases and at J to 2 bases, leaving 10 bases not matched to a gene. The CDR3 has 19 amino acids. CDR3: CSAREATSGRGVYTDTQYF. CDR3 DNA: TGCAGTGCTAGAGAGGCGACTAGCGGGAGGGGAGTATACACAGATACGCAGTATTTT.

The chain combines TRBV4-1 with TRBJ1-6; D remains ambiguous. Germline V CDR1 and CDR2: MGHRA, YSYEKL. Trimming left V 2 bases short and J 0 bases short, with 17 bases between. The CDR3 covers 19 residues. CDR3 region: CASSQPGEEMSSYNSPLHF. For the CDR3, the DNA is TGCGCCAGCAGCCAACCCGGGGAAGAAATGAGCTCCTATAATTCACCCCTCCACTTT.

The count of this clonotype is one. The rearrangement uses TRBV28 and TRBJ2-5; 13 bases line up with TRBD2. The CDR3 runs 18 residues. Germline CDR1 MDHEN, CDR2 SYDVKM. Trimming removed 2 bases from V and 4 bases from J; junction bases left unmatched: 10. CDR3: CASSLGHLGLAGRETQYF. CDR3 DNA sequence: TGTGCCAGCAGTTTAGGCCATTTGGGACTAGCGGGAAGAGAGACCCAGTACTTC. Filled out from reference TRBV28 and TRBJ2-5, the complete variable domain reads DVKVTQSSRYLVKRTGEKVFLECVQDMDHENMFWYRQDPGLGLRLIYFSYDVKMKEKGDIPEGYSVSREKKERFSLILESASTNQTSMYLCASSLGHLGLAGRETQYFGPGTRLLVL.

This clonotype has just a few counts. The chain recombines TRBV5-6 with TRBJ2-1; 11 bases match TRBD1. CDR3 length: 16 amino acids. V was pared by 0 bases and J by 7 bases, with 6 bases of the junction left unmatched. Germline V gene data show CDR1 as SGHDT and CDR2 as YYEEEE. CDR3: CASSLVGGTGGNEQFF. CDR3 nucleotide sequence: TGTGCCAGCAGCTTGGTGGGGGGGACAGGGGGGAATGAGCAGTTCTTC. Filled out from reference TRBV5-6 and TRBJ2-1, the complete variable domain reads DAGVTQSPTHLIKTRGQQVTLRCSPKSGHDTVSWYQQALGQGPQFIFQYYEEEERQRGNFPDRFSGHQFPNYSSELNVNALLLGDSALYLCASSLVGGTGGNEQFFGPGTRLTVL.

The table lists this clonotype with many counts. The V call is TRBV18, the J call TRBJ2-1, with D unclear. V was clipped by 0 bases and J by 0 bases, with 9 bases between them. CDR3 length equals 16 residues. Per germline, CDR1 KGHSH and CDR2 LQKENI. The CDR3 protein is CASSPPAGRSYNEQFF. The CDR3 nucleotides read TGTGCCAGCTCACCACCGGCCGGCCGCTCCTACAATGAGCAGTTCTTC.

This clonotype has at least ten counts. The V call is TRBV28, the J call TRBJ2-1; 10 nucleotides match TRBD1. The germline V gene has CDR1 MDHEN and CDR2 SYDVKM. Unmatched junction bases numbered 4, after V lost 5 bases and J lost 3 bases. The CDR3 covers 15 residues. Here the CDR3 reads CASSTTGGRYNEQFF. CDR3 in DNA: TGTGCCAGCAGTACGACAGGGGGCCGCTACAATGAGCAGTTCTTC.

Of note for this clonotype: A much larger clone lies one base from this, so it may be a read error. The rearrangement uses TRBV27 and TRBJ2-5; 7 bases match TRBD2. The CDR3 contains 15 residues. The germline V gene has CDR1 MNHEY and CDR2 SMNVEV (reference sequence). The CDR3 bases are TGTGCCAGCAGTTCCCTAATGACTAGCCAAGAGATCCAGTACTTC. This gives the protein CASSSLMTSQEIQYF.

V and J are TRBV29-1 and TRBJ1-1; 7 nucleotides agree with TRBD1. The CDR3 is 12 amino acids. Germline trimming cut 5 bases from V and 2 bases from J; bases unmatched to any gene: 2. The germline CDR1 and CDR2 sequences are SQVTM and ANQGSEA. The CDR3 loop is CSVRGGNTEAFF. DNA for the CDR3: TGCAGCGTTAGAGGGGGCAACACTGAAGCTTTCTTT.

This clonotype was detected only once. This chain joins TRBV3-1 and TRBJ2-2; 11 nucleotides line up with TRBD2. V shed 4 bases, J shed 10 bases, and the junction held 14 bases outside the gene matches. Germline lookup yields CDR1 LGHDT and CDR2 YNNKEL (reference sequence). The CDR3 consists of 17 residues. As DNA, the CDR3 is TGTGCCAGCAGCCCGGGATTGACTAGCGGGATGGACGAGGAGCTGTTTTTT. Protein sequence: CASSPGLTSGMDEELFF. Full variable domain (rest looked up from reference TRBV3-1 and TRBJ2-2): DTAVSQTPKYLVTQMGNDKSIKCEQNLGHDTMYWYKQDSKKFLKIMFSYNNKELIINETVPNRFSPKSPDKAHLNLHINSLELGDSAVYFCASSPGLTSGMDEELFFGEGSRLTVL.

This clonotype was detected many times. V is TRBV7-9 and J is TRBJ1-2; D is perhaps TRBD1 (6 bases). The CDR3 totals 15 residues. Germline V gives CDR1 SEHNR, CDR2 FQNEAQ (reference sequence). V was pared by 5 bases and J by 5 bases, with 18 bases between. This chain's CDR3 is CASSLGGPALYGYTF. The CDR3 coding sequence is TGTGCCAGCAGCCTCGGGGGGCCTGCATTATATGGCTACACCTTC.

To note about this clonotype: A much larger clone lies a single base off, so this may be a read error. V gene TRBV20-1 combines with J gene TRBJ1-5; 7 nucleotides line up with TRBD1. The CDR3 runs 14 residues. V shed 3 bases, J shed 4 bases, and the junction held 6 bases outside the gene matches. The germline V gene has CDR1 DFQATT and CDR2 SNEGSKA (reference sequence). CDR3 nucleotide sequence: TGCAGTGCTAGCGTAGGGGGCCGAAATCAGCCCCAGCATTTT. This sequence encodes CSASVGGRNQPQHF.

In this sample, this clonotype turned up many times. This sequence joins TRBV14 and TRBJ1-1; the D gene is possibly TRBD1 (6 bases). The V and J ends lost 3 bases and 1 base respectively, with 6 bases between them. This CDR3 is built from 13 residues. Germline CDR1 is SGHDN and CDR2 is FVKESK. CDR3 amino acids: CASSHRGNTEAFF. CDR3 sequence (DNA): TGTGCCAGCAGCCACAGGGGGAACACTGAAGCTTTCTTT.

The sample holds many counts of this clonotype. The CDR3 sequence is CASSFWTSGFETQYF. CDR3 in DNA: TGTGCCAGCAGCTTTTGGACTAGCGGGTTTGAGACCCAGTACTTC. The chain joins TRBV7-2 to TRBJ2-5; TRBD2 matches 11 bases. Germline-derived CDR1 and CDR2 are SGHTA and FQGNSA. There are 15 residues in the CDR3. Trimming cost V 3 bases and J 5 bases; bases outside gene matches: 5.

A few counts support this clonotype. The V call is TRBV5-6, the J call TRBJ2-7; 7 bases line up with TRBD2. The CDR3 consists of 17 residues. J was trimmed by 2 bases and V by 1 base; bases with no gene match: 12. Germline V gene data show CDR1 as SGHDT and CDR2 as YYEEEE. CDR3 protein: CASSLPTSPKTTYEQYF. In nucleotides, the CDR3 is TGTGCCAGCAGCTTGCCGACTAGCCCTAAAACCACCTACGAGCAGTACTTC.

The genes are TRBV6-1 and TRBJ2-5; TRBD2 matches 8 bases. V shed 7 bases, J shed 4 bases, and the junction held 8 bases outside the gene matches. Germline V lookup: CDR1 MNHNS, CDR2 SASEGT. The CDR3 has 14 amino acids. CDR3 region: CASMQRETRETQYF. CDR3 nucleotides: TGTGCCAGCATGCAGCGGGAGACCCGAGAGACCCAGTACTTC.

In its sample, this clonotype was seen a few times. The CDR3 sequence: CASSGSVVRNEQFF. As DNA, the CDR3 is TGTGCCAGCAGCGGTTCGGTCGTAAGGAATGAGCAGTTCTTC. The chain couples TRBV9 to TRBJ2-1; no definite D call. This CDR3 is built from 14 residues. Trimming cost V 3 bases and J 7 bases, with 14 bases left between them. From germline, CDR1 is SGDLS and CDR2 YYNGEE.

In its sample, this clonotype was seen many times. The J gene is TRBJ2-5, the V gene TRBV12-3 or TRBV12-4; TRBD2 matches at 15 bases. The CDR3 is 16 residues long. Unmatched junction bases numbered 1, after V lost 3 bases and J lost 2 bases. CDR3 residues: CASSFGLAGGQETQYF. The CDR3 nucleotides are TGTGCCAGCAGTTTTGGACTAGCGGGAGGGCAAGAGACCCAGTACTTC.

There are many counts of this clonotype. The rearrangement joins TRBV20-1 to TRBJ1-5, with no clear D. CDR3 length: 15 amino acids. From germline, CDR1 is DFQATT and CDR2 SNEGSKA (reference sequence). V lost 1 base to trimming and J lost 0 bases, with 10 bases between them. CDR3 sequence (DNA): TGCAGTGCTAGAGGGGGAGGTCTTAGCAATCAGCCCCAGCATTTT. It encodes CSARGGGLSNQPQHF.

The V gene is TRBV15, the J gene TRBJ2-3; 12 bases are a match to TRBD2. The length of the CDR3 is 16 residues. From germline, CDR1 is LNHNV and CDR2 YYDKDF (reference sequence). Trimming removed 2 bases from V and 5 bases from J; junction bases left unmatched: 5. CDR3 sequence: CATSRLAGGPLDTQYF. In nucleotides, the CDR3 is TGTGCCACCAGCAGACTAGCGGGAGGGCCTTTAGATACGCAGTATTTT. Variable domain in full (rest from reference TRBV15 and TRBJ2-3): DAMVIQNPRYQVTQFGKPVTLSCSQTLNHNVMYWYQQKSSQAPKLLFHYYDKDFNNEADTPDNFQSRRPNTSFCFLDIRSPGLGDTAMYLCATSRLAGGPLDTQYFGPGTRLTVL.

In this sample, this clonotype turned up a few times. The gene calls are TRBV30 and TRBJ2-1; 11 bases agree with TRBD2. V trimming: 4 bases; J trimming: 4 bases; junction bases outside the gene matches: 3. Germline lookup yields CDR1 GTSNPN and CDR2 SVGIG (reference sequence). The CDR3 sequence is 14 residues long. DNA of the CDR3: TGTGCCTGGAACAGACTAGCGGGATACAATGAGCAGTTCTTC. This encodes CAWNRLAGYNEQFF.

This clonotype was counted only a few times. This chain connects TRBV20-1 to TRBJ2-2, with no clear D. The germline V gene has CDR1 DFQATT and CDR2 SNEGSKA (reference sequence). The V end lost 0 bases, the J end lost 8 bases, and 10 bases lay between the germline ends. This CDR3 region has 13 residues. The CDR3 coding sequence is TGCAGTGCTAGAGACGGTGTGTTAGGGGAGCTGTTTTTT. Residues: CSARDGVLGELFF.

This clonotype was seen ten or more times. The chain is built from TRBV20-1 and TRBJ2-1, with TRBD1 matching 9 bases. Germline CDR1 and CDR2: DFQATT and SNEGSKA (reference sequence). The CDR3 runs to 19 residues. The trim removed 6 bases at V and 9 bases at J, leaving 27 bases unmatched. CDR3 sequence (DNA): TGCAGTGCCTATCCCGATTCCTTGACAGGGGGTCCTATCCATGGTGAGCAGTTCTTC. Its translation is CSAYPDSLTGGPIHGEQFF.

The sample holds a few counts of this clonotype. The chain couples TRBV6-2 or TRBV6-3 to TRBJ2-2; either TRBD1 or TRBD2 may fit D (5 bases each). This CDR3 spans 14 amino acids. V lost 7 bases and J 1 base, leaving 10 bases between the germline ends. The germline V gene has CDR1 MNHEY and CDR2 SVGEGT. CDR3: CASNRDGNTGELFF. CDR3 DNA sequence: TGTGCCAGCAATAGGGACGGGAACACCGGGGAGCTGTTTTTT.